This T cell receptor beta chain was sequenced in a study of blood T cell repertoires in COVID-19. As for the study in general: Whether acute or convalescent, the COVID-19 samples came from the United States, Italy and Spain.

Authors' analysis steps: Reference gene primers were amplified, and this amplification served to estimate nucleated cell counts. Only in-frame clones appear in the TCRdb table, and some are missing; sequencing was by immunoSEQ multiplex PCR. V and J calls and clone size are copied from that table; D and trimming were computed from the DNA. The sample carries approximately 240,000 clones, 65% to 85% recorded once. In germline, CDR1 is MNHEY, CDR2 SVGAGI. This CDR3 contains 15 residues. With 6 bases removed from V and 4 bases from J, the gap between germline ends came to 18 bases. Sequencing was performed on peripheral blood. The receptor was derived from a woman in her thirties who had recovered from COVID-19. This sequence joins TRBV6-5 and TRBJ2-5; D is unclear. The CDR3 bases are TGTGCCAGCAGCCCCTACAGCCGCCGTGGAGAGACCCAGTACTTC. The encoded protein is CASSPYSRRGETQYF.